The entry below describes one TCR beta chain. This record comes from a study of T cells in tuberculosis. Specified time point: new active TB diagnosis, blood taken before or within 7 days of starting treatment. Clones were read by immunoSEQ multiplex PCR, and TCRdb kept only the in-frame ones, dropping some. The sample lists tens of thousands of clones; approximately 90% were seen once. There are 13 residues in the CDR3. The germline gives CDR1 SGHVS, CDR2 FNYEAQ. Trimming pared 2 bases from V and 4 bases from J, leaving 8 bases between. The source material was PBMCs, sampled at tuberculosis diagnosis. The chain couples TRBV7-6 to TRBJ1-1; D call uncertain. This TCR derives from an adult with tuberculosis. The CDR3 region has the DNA TGTGCCAGCAGCTTACAGGATCCCACTGAAGCTTTCTTT. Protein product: CASSLQDPTEAFF.